The 4 T cell receptor beta chains below come from one sample, sequenced in a study of monozygotic twins with inflammatory bowel disease. TCRdb reprocessed the 5' RACE reads, with one entry per CDR3 protein and no DNA. Seen in this sample are approximately 390,000 distinct CDR3 sequences; the ten most common clones hold 2% to 3%. Sequenced material: blood. All receptors derive from a human donor with ulcerative colitis or Crohn's disease, or a healthy co-twin of an affected twin (not recorded which).

The gene calls are TRBV19 and TRBJ1-2. The CDR3 contains 14 residues. Per germline, CDR1 LNHDA and CDR2 SQIVND (reference sequence). The CDR3 reads CASSLRTVNYGYTF. The whole variable domain, filled in from reference TRBV19 and TRBJ1-2, reads DGGITQSPKYLFRKEGQNVTLSCEQNLNHDAMYWYRQDPGQGLRLIYYSQIVNDFQKGDIAEGYSVSREKKESFPLTVTSAQKNPTAFYLCASSLRTVNYGYTFGSGTRLTVV.

The chain carries TRBV5-4 and TRBJ2-2; TCRdb names TRBD1, which stays unverified in the absence of DNA. Looked up from germline, CDR1 is SGHNT and CDR2 is YYREEE (reference sequence). CDR3 length: 19 residues. CDR3 residues: CASSLSRGGAQFDTGELFF.

The chain uses TRBV4-3 and TRBJ2-1; with no DNA, the TCRdb D assignment of TRBD1 cannot be verified. Germline lookup yields CDR1 LGHNA and CDR2 YSLEER. This CDR3 contains 18 residues. The chain's CDR3 is CASSQEPGWPRNNNEQFF.

The chain couples TRBV6-1 to TRBJ2-7; TCRdb's D call of TRBD2 is untestable without DNA. Per germline, CDR1 MNHNS and CDR2 SASEGT. This CDR3 comprises 13 residues. The CDR3 protein is CAARNQGGYEQYF.